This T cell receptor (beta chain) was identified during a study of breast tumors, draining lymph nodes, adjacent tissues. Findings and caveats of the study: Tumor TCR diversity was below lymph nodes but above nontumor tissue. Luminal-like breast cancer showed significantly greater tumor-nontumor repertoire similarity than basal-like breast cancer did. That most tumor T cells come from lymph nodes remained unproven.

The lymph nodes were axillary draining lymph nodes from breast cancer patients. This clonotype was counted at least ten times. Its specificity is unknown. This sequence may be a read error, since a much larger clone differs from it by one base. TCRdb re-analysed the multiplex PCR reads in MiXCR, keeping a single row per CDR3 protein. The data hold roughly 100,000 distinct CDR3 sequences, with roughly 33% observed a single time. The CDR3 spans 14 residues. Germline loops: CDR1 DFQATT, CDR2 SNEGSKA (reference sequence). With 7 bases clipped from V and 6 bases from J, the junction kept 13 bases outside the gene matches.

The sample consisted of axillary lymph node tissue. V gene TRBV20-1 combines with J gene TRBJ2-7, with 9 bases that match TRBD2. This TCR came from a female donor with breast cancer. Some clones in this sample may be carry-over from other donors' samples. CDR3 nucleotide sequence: TGCAGTGTCGGCCGGGCTAGCGGGAAGTCCGAGCAGTACTTC. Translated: CSVGRASGKSEQYF.